These T cell receptor beta chains were read from a single sample in a study of blood T cell repertoires in COVID-19. Sequencing used immunoSEQ multiplex PCR; TCRdb keeps in-frame clones, though not all of them. The sample yields over 95,000 clones, roughly 91% seen once. Sequencing was carried out using peripheral blood. These receptors came from a human donor with acute or convalescent COVID-19. The donor label of this sample is uncertain. Each CDR3 is given with its conserved first and last residue. The D gene is left open where the match is weak. Size values are once, few and many counts, or a class for expanded clones, and some rows have none.

D,V,J,size,DNA,CDR3
NA,TRBV6-1,TRBJ1-2,NA,TGTGCCAGCAGTGAAACAGTGGCTTGGGGCTACACCTTC,CASSETVAWGYTF
NA,TRBV7-2,TRBJ1-5,NA,TGTGCCAGCAGCTCGAGAACTAATCAGCCCCAGCATTTT,CASSSRTNQPQHF
NA,TRBV5-1,TRBJ1-1,NA,TGCGCCAGCAGCTCATACAGGGCCATGAACACTGAAGCTTTCTTT,CASSSYRAMNTEAFF
TRBD1,TRBV10-2,TRBJ2-7,NA,TGCGCCAGCCAACTACAGGGGTCCGTAAGCGAGCAGTACTTC,CASQLQGSVSEQYF
TRBD2,TRBV5-1,TRBJ2-7,once,TGCGCCAGCAGCTTGGGCGCGGGGGGGGCCCTCGAGCAGTACTTC,CASSLGAGGALEQYF
TRBD1,TRBV28,TRBJ1-6,NA,TGTGCCAGCAGACCGGGACAGGGACGCTCACCCCTCCACTTT,CASRPGQGRSPLHF
NA,TRBV9,TRBJ2-1,NA,TGTGCCAGCAGCGTAGGGCCTAGCGATTCCTCCTACAATGAGCAGTTCTTC,CASSVGPSDSSYNEQFF
NA,TRBV29-1,TRBJ1-5,NA,TGCAGCGTTGGGTCAGTCAATCAGCCCCAGCATTTT,CSVGSVNQPQHF
NA,TRBV10-3,TRBJ1-1,NA,TGTGCCATCAGTCAGGGTAGGACTGAAGCTTTCTTT,CAISQGRTEAFF
NA,TRBV20-1,TRBJ1-1,NA,TGCAGTGCTGACGGGGGTACTGAAGCTTTCTTT,CSADGGTEAFF
TRBD2,TRBV11-3,TRBJ2-1,NA,TGTGCCAGCAGCCCTCGGGGACTAGCGGGGGGTAACAATGAGCAGTTCTTC,CASSPRGLAGGNNEQFF
TRBD2,TRBV3-1/TRBV3-2,TRBJ2-1,NA,TGTGCCAGCAGCCAAGATACGGGACTAGGACCCCTCAATGAGCAGTTCTTC,CASSQDTGLGPLNEQFF
NA,TRBV20-1,TRBJ2-1,NA,TGCAGTGCTACCTTAATCAATGAGCAGTTCTTC,CSATLINEQFF
NA,TRBV28,TRBJ1-5,NA,TGTGCCAGCACCCTTGGGGGGACGGGCAATCAGCCCCAGCATTTT,CASTLGGTGNQPQHF
TRBD2,TRBV2,TRBJ2-1,NA,TGTGCCAGCAGCAGGAGGGAGGGACTAGCGGGAGTATATGGGTCCTACAATGAGCAGTTCTTC,CASSRREGLAGVYGSYNEQFF
NA,TRBV18,TRBJ1-2,NA,TGTGCCAGCTCACCCCGCCCGCGGGGGCCAAATGGCTACACCTTC,CASSPRPRGPNGYTF
TRBD1,TRBV6-1,TRBJ1-2,NA,TGTGCCAGCAGTGAAGGGTTGTTCGGACAGGGCCTTGGGGATGGCTACACCTTC,CASSEGLFGQGLGDGYTF
NA,TRBV28,TRBJ1-5,NA,TGTGCCAGCAGTCCAGCAGGGAGGGGCTATAGCAATCAGCCCCAGCATTTT,CASSPAGRGYSNQPQHF
TRBD2,TRBV9,TRBJ2-3,NA,TGTGCCAGCAGCGTAGCTACGGGGGGGGATACGCAGTATTTT,CASSVATGGDTQYF
NA,TRBV21-1,TRBJ2-1,NA,TGTGCCAGCAGCGCAACGACTAGCGGGAGGCCATACGGTTGGCAGTTCTTC,CASSATTSGRPYGWQFF
TRBD2,TRBV13,TRBJ2-6,NA,TGTGCCAGCAGCTTAGGACGGGGGGCTGGGGCCAACGTCCTGACTTTC,CASSLGRGAGANVLTF
TRBD1,TRBV7-3,TRBJ2-1,NA,TGTGCCAGCAGCCTTCAGACAGGGACCAATGAGCAGTTCTTC,CASSLQTGTNEQFF
TRBD1,TRBV5-5,TRBJ1-3,once,TGTGCCAGCAGTTCTCAGGGACAGGCGATCTCTGGAAACACCATATATTTT,CASSSQGQAISGNTIYF
NA,TRBV27,TRBJ2-7,NA,TGTGCCAGCAGTTTTATAGCCTCTCACTACGAGCAGTACTTC,CASSFIASHYEQYF
TRBD1,TRBV3-1/TRBV3-2,TRBJ2-7,NA,TGTGCCAGCAGCCGAACAGGGGGCTCCTACGAGCAGTACTTC,CASSRTGGSYEQYF
NA,TRBV7-2,TRBJ2-7,once,TGTGCCAGCAGCTTAAATAGTATGGCAGGCGCCCGGAACGAGCAGTACTTC,CASSLNSMAGARNEQYF
TRBD2,TRBV10-3,TRBJ2-2,NA,TGTGCCATCAGTGCTAGCGGGGGGCCGGACACCGGGGAGCTGTTTTTT,CAISASGGPDTGELFF
NA,TRBV19,TRBJ1-2,NA,TGTGCCAGTACCCCGGAGACTAACTATGGCTACACCTTC,CASTPETNYGYTF